The following is a T cell receptor beta chain sequence with its context. Its specificity is unknown. One end of the junction fails to match germline, which may point to a read error. These data originate in a study of cytomegalovirus exposure and HLA in healthy donors. Findings and caveats of the study: Most sequenced TCRs were rare (though some public TCRs occurred in many donors). Reportedly, TCR beta sequences accurately predicted HLA-A and HLA-B alleles in most subjects. In an earlier analysis, in under 700 donors, most V segments appeared productive either ~87% or ~30% of the time.

All donors participated as healthy donors of bone marrow. In the PCR, 60 Vbeta and 13 Jbeta primers were used. Here immunoSEQ multiplex PCR was the method, and the copy in TCRdb shows in-frame clones only, minus some. The sample has about 80,000 clones, 65% to 85% seen once. Germline assignment: CDR1 MGHRA and CDR2 YSYEKL. The CDR3 runs 19 residues. The chain carries TRBV4-1 and TRBJ1-1, with 7 bases fitting TRBD1. The clonotype comes from a man between 50 and 59 years old in good health and CMV-seronegative. Sample: PBMCs. In DNA form, the CDR3 reads TGCGCCAGCAGTCGTGATTTCGCGGGGGGACAGCCCTCAAACACTGAAGCTCTCTTT. Amino acid sequence: CASSRDFAGGQPSNTEALF.